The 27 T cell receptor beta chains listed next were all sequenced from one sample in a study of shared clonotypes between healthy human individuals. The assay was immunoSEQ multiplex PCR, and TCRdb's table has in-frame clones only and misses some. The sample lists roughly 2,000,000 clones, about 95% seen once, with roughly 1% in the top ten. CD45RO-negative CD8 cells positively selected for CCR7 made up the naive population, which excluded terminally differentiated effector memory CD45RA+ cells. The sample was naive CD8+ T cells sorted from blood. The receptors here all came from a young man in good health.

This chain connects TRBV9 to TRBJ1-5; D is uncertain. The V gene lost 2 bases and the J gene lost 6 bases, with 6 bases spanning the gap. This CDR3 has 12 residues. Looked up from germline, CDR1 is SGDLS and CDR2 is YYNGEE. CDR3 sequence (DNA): TGTGCCAGCAGCGTGGTTGCTCAGCCCCAGCATTTT. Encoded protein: CASSVVAQPQHF.

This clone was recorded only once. The CDR3 sequence is CASSTRTGLNTEAFF. In DNA form, the CDR3 reads TGCGCCAGCAGCACTAGGACAGGGTTAAACACTGAAGCTTTCTTT. The genes are TRBV4-1 and TRBJ1-1; TRBD1 matches at 8 bases. CDR3 size: 15 residues. CDR1 and CDR2 from the germline V gene are MGHRA and YSYEKL. V trimming: 5 bases; J trimming: 2 bases; junction bases outside the gene matches: 7.

The CDR3 nucleotides are TGTGCCAGCAGCGTAGGTTGGACAGGTGAGGTATATGCGTACTTC. The encoded protein is CASSVGWTGEVYAYF. The chain uses TRBV9 and TRBJ2-5; 7 bases agree with TRBD1. The V gene end was trimmed by 0 bases and the J gene end by 13 bases; junction bases not matched to a gene: 15. Germline loops: CDR1 SGDLS, CDR2 YYNGEE. The CDR3 is made up of 15 amino acids. The entire variable domain, with the rest obtained from reference TRBV9 and TRBJ2-5, is as follows: DSGVTQTPKHLITATGQRVTLRCSPRSGDLSVYWYQQSLDQGLQFLIQYYNGEERAKGNILERFSAQQFPDLHSELNLSSLELGDSALYFCASSVGWTGEVYAYFGPGTRLLVL.

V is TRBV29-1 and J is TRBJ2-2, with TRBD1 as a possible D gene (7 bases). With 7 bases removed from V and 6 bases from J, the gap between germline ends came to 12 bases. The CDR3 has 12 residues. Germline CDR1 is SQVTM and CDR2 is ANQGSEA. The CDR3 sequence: CSGFRGAGELFF. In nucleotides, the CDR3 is TGCAGCGGTTTCAGGGGGGCCGGGGAGCTGTTTTTT.

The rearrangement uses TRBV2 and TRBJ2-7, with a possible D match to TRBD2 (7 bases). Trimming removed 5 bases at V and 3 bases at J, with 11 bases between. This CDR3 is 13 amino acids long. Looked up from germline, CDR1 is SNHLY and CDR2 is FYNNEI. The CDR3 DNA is TGTGCCAGCAGTTCAGGGGAGGGCTACGAGCAGTACTTC. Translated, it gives CASSSGEGYEQYF.

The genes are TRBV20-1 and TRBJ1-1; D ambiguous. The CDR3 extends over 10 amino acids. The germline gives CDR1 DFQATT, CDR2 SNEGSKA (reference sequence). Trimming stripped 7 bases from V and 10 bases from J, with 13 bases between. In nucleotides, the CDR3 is TGCAGTGTTTCACGTGAGGTAGCTTTCTTT. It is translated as CSVSREVAFF.

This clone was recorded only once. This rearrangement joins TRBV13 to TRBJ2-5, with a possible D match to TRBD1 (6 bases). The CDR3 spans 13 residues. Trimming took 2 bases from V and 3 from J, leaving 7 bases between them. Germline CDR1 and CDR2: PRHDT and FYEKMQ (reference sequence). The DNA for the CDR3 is TGTGCCAGCAGCTTACAGGGGAAAGAGACCCAGTACTTC. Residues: CASSLQGKETQYF.

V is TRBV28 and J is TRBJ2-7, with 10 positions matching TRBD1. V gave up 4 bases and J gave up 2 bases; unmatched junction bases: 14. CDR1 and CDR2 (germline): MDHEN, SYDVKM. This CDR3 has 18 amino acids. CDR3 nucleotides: TGTGCCAGCAGTTCCAATCCACCGGGACAGGGGATCCCCTACGAGCAGTACTTC. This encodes CASSSNPPGQGIPYEQYF.

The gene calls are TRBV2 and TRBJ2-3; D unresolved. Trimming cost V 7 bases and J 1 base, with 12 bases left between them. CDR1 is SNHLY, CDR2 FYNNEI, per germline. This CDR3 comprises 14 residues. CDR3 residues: CASTVGWGTDTQYF. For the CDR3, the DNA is TGTGCCAGCACCGTGGGGTGGGGCACAGATACGCAGTATTTT.

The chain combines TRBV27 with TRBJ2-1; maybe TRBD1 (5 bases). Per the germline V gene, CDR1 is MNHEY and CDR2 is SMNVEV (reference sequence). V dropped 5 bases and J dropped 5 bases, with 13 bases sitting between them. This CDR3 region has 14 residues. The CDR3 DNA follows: TGTGCCAGCAGTATCGGGCAGGGCCACAATGAGCAGTTCTTC. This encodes CASSIGQGHNEQFF.

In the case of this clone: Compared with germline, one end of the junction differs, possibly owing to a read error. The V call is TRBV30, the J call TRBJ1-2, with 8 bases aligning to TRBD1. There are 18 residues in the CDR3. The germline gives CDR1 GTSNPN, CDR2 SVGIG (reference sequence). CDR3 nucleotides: TGTGCCTGGAGTGTTCCAATCTACAGGGGGGCTACTAACTATGGCCACACCTTC. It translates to CAWSVPIYRGATNYGHTF.

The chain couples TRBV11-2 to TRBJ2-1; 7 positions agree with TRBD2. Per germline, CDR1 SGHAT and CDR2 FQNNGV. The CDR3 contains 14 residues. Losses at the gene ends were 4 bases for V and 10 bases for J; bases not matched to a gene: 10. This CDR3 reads CASSSTGLVSEQFF. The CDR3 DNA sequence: TGTGCCAGCAGCTCTACCGGACTAGTTTCCGAGCAGTTCTTC.

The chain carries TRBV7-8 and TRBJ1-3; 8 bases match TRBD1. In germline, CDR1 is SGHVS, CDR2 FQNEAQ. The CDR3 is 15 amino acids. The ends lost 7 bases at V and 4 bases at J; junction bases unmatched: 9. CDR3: CASIRGRGLGNTIYF. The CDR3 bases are TGTGCCAGCATCCGGGGCAGGGGGCTCGGAAACACCATATATTTT.

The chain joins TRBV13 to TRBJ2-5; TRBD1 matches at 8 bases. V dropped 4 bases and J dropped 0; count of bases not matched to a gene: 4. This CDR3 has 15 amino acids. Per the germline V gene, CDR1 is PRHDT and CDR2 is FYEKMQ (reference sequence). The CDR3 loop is CASSSGQGNQETQYF. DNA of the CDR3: TGTGCCAGCAGCTCTGGACAGGGCAACCAAGAGACCCAGTACTTC.

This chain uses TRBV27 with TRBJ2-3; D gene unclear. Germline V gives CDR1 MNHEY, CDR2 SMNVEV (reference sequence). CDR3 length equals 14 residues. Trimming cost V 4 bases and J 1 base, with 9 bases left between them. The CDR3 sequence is CASSYQDGTDTQYF. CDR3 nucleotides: TGTGCCAGCAGTTACCAGGATGGCACAGATACGCAGTATTTT.

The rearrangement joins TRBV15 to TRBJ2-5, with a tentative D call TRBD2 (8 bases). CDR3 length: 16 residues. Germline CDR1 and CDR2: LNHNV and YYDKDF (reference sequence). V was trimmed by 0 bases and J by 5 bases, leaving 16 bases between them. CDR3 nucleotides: TGTGCCACCAGCAGAGATCGGGAGGGGGCAGGGGAGACCCAGTACTTC. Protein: CATSRDREGAGETQYF.

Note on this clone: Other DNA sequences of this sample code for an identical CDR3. DNA for the CDR3: TGTGCCAGCAGTTTGGCGGGGTCTAATGAAAAACTGTTTTTT. It specifies CASSLAGSNEKLFF. V gene TRBV27 combines with J gene TRBJ1-4; D uncertain. V lost 3 bases to trimming and J lost 3 bases, with 8 bases between them. The germline CDR1 and CDR2 sequences are MNHEY and SMNVEV (reference sequence). This CDR3 contains 14 residues.

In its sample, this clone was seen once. The CDR3 nucleotides read TGTGCCAGCAGCTTAGGATCTGGTTTTGGGACCCAGTACTTC. Its translation is CASSLGSGFGTQYF. The rearrangement joins TRBV11-2 to TRBJ2-5; D is ambiguous. The germline CDR1 and CDR2 sequences are SGHAT and FQNNGV. This CDR3 is built from 14 residues. V was pared by 1 base and J by 7 bases, with 13 bases between.

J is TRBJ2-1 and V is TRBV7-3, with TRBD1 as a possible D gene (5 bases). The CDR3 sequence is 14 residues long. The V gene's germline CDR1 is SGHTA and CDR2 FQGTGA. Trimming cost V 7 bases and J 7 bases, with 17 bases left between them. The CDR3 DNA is TGTGCCAGCACCCCAGGGCGTATGGGGAATGAGCAGTTCTTC. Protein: CASTPGRMGNEQFF.

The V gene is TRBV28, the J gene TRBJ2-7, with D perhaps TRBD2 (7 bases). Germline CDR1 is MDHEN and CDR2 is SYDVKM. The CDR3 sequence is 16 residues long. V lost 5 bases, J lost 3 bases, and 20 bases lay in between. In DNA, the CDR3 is TGTGCCAGCAGTCCCATCCCCGGGGGGCAAGTCTACGAGCAGTACTTC. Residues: CASSPIPGGQVYEQYF.

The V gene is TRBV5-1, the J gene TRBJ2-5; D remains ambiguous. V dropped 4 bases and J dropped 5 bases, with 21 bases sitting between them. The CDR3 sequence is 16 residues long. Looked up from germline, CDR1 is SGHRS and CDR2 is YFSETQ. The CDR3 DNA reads TGCGCCAGCAGCATTACCGGGCCCGGAACGGCGGAGACCCAGTACTTC. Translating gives CASSITGPGTAETQYF.

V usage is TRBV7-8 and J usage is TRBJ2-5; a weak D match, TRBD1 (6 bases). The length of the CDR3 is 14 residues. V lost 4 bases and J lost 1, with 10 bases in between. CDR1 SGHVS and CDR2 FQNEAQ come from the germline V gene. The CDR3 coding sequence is TGTGCCAGCAGCTCCACAGGGCCCCAAGAGACCCAGTACTTC. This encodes CASSSTGPQETQYF.

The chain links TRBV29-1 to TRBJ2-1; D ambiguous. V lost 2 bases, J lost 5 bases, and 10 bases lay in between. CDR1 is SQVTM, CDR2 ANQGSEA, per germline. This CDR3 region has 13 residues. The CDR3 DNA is TGCAGCGTTGAATTGATAGGACACAATGAGCAGTTCTTC. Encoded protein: CSVELIGHNEQFF.

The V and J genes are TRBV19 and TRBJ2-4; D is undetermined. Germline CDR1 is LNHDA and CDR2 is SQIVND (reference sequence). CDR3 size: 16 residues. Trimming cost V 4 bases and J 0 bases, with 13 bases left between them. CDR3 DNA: TGTGCCAGTAGTACCAGAACACACGGAGCCAAAAACATTCAGTACTTC. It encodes CASSTRTHGAKNIQYF.

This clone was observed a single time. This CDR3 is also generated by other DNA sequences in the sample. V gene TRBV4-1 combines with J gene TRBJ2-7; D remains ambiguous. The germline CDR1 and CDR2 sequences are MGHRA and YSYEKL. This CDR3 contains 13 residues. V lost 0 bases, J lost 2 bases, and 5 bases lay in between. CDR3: CASSQESAYEQYF. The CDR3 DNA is TGCGCCAGCAGCCAAGAGTCTGCCTACGAGCAGTACTTC.

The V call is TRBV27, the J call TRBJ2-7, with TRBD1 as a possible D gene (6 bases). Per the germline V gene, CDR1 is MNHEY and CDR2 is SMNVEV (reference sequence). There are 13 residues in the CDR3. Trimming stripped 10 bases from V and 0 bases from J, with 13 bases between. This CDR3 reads CAIIQGISYEQYF. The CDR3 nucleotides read TGTGCCATAATTCAGGGGATCTCCTACGAGCAGTACTTC.

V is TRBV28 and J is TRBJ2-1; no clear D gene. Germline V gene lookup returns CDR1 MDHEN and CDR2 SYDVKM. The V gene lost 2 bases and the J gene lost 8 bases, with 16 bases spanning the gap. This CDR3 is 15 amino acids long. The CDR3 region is CASSLGIGRSYEQFF. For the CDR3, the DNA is TGTGCCAGCAGTTTAGGCATCGGCAGAAGCTATGAGCAGTTCTTC.